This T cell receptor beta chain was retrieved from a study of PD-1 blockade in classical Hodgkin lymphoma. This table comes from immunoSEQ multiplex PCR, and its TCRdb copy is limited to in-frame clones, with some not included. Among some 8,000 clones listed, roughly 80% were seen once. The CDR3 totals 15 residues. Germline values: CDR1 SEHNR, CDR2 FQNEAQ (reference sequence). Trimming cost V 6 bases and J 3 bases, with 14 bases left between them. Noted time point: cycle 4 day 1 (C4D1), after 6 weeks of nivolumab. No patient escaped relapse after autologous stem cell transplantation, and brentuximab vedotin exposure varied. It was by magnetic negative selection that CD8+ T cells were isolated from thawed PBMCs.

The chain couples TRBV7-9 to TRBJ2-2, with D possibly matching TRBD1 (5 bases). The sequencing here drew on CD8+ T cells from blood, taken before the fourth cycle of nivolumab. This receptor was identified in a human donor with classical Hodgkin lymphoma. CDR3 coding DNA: TGTGCCAGCAGGGGGTTCAGGGTGGACACCGGGGAGCTGTTTTTT. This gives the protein CASRGFRVDTGELFF.